This TCR beta chain was recovered during a study of blood T cell repertoires in COVID-19. Study information: The study drew acute and convalescent COVID-19 samples from the United States, Italy and Spain. Sources were T cells, B-cell-depleted T cells, or PBMCs; the material itself was cDNA or gDNA.

In the source study's methods: Amplification from reference gene primers served as the basis for estimated nucleated cell counts. Sequenced by immunoSEQ multiplex PCR; TCRdb stores in-frame clones only, minus some. Clone size and V and J calls were adopted from that table, with D and trimming inferred from the DNA. Of around 75,000 clones listed, 84% are singletons. The material sequenced was peripheral blood. This clonotype originated in a middle-aged man with COVID-19, enrolled during active disease.

CDR3 coding DNA: TGTGCCAGCAGCACGTCACTAGCGGGGGGGCTCCTAACCATAAATGAGCAGTTCTTC. Its translation is CASSTSLAGGLLTINEQFF. The chain combines TRBV7-9 with TRBJ2-1, with 13 bases aligning to TRBD2. Trimming took 5 bases from V and 7 from J; bases not matched to a gene: 17. The CDR3 totals 19 residues. Germline V gives CDR1 SEHNR, CDR2 FQNEAQ (reference sequence).